Described below is a single T cell receptor (beta chain) sequence and its context. What it binds is unknown. The data stem from a study of T cell responses to AZD1222 COVID-19 vaccine. Overall study findings and caveats: Just a handful of people given AZD1222 tested seropositive at baseline. When two AZD1222 doses had been given, Spike-specific TCR breadth and depth rose. Reportedly, close to half of spike-specific TCRs are directed against unmutated variant regions.

Sequencing was performed with immunoSEQ multiplex PCR; in TCRdb, only in-frame clones are kept and a portion is missing. The data show some 170,000 clones, about 92% seen once. This clonotype originated in an adult in good health. Material: peripheral blood, obtained on day 0 of AZD1222 vaccination.

CDR3: CASSSGLAAYEQYF. CDR3 DNA sequence: TGTGCCAGCAGCTCCGGACTAGCCGCCTACGAGCAGTACTTC. The chain couples TRBV11-2 to TRBJ2-7; 8 bases agree with TRBD2. The V gene end was trimmed by 4 bases and the J gene end by 2 bases; junction bases not matched to a gene: 4. The germline V gene has CDR1 SGHAT and CDR2 FQNNGV. The CDR3 spans 14 residues. Filled out from reference TRBV11-2 and TRBJ2-7, the complete variable domain reads EAGVAQSPRYKIIEKRQSVAFWCNPISGHATLYWYQQILGQGPKLLIQFQNNGVVDDSQLPKDRFSAERLKGVDSTLKIQPAKLEDSAVYLCASSSGLAAYEQYFGPGTRLTVT.